This T cell receptor beta chain was captured by sequencing in a study of blood T cell repertoires in COVID-19 (TCRdb year 2020). Looking at the study overall: Samples from collaborators originated in the United States, Italy and Spain and spanned both the acute and convalescent phases of COVID-19. The prospective study material was composed of cDNA or gDNA derived from T cells, B-cell-depleted T cells, or PBMCs. Where HLA class I and class II types were available, the types were taken from metadata supplied by the sample provider, not from assay-based typing. The sample metadata nearly always contained a de-identified subject ID, COVID-19 status, age in years and sex. The dataset comprised deeply sampled blood TCRbeta repertoires from subjects exposed to, actively infected with, or recovered from COVID-19. The samples were drawn from the first 160 participants of the ongoing ImmuneRACE study and from 1,200 or so subjects provided by 6 global collaborators. The repertoires were released in a freely available public database meant as a resource for research on the immune response to SARS-CoV-2.

The paper as a whole reports these results and caveats: The quantity of clinical and demographic metadata differed by source and by participant and was supplied without curation.

About this clone: Its cognate antigen has yet to be identified. No much larger clonotype is one base removed from it; base qualities were not supplied.

TCRbeta CDR3 regions were amplified from genomic DNA by means of the immunoSEQ Assay, a bias-controlled multiplex PCR. For the original study's pipeline: Nucleated cell counts per sample were estimated from amplification of reference gene primers within the assay. To quantify the absolute abundance of each unique TCRbeta CDR3 rearrangement, sequence reads were collapsed and filtered. For each sample, productive Simpson clonality was calculated by taking the square root of Simpson's diversity index across productive rearrangements. TCRdb limited this immuneACCESS table to in-frame rearrangements with V and J called. A share of clones is missing; checked studies link under half to unresolved V genes, and the rest is unexplained. From that table come the V and J calls and clone size; the DNA was used to work out D and trimming. Counted in this sample were about 200,000 clones; roughly 80% of them appeared once. Clones ranked in the top ten supply roughly 7% of the sample.

Via the germline V gene, CDR1 is MDHEN and CDR2 SYDVKM. The CDR3 sequence holds 15 residues, the cysteine and phenylalanine included. Here the CDR3 DNA is all that survives: 45 bases in frame from base 1. V gives up 4 bases and J gives up 0 bases, and the segment between their germline ends measures 10 bases. In Seattle, one collaborating source enrolled patients while the infection was active and tracked those patients longitudinally over the course of disease. The collaborating institutions used their own protocols to collect whole blood in K2EDTA tubes. Collaborator samples were shipped for TCRbeta analysis as frozen whole blood, isolated PBMCs, or DNA extracted from either sample type.

The TCR sequence derives from a woman older than 75 with COVID-19, enrolled during active disease. The chain joins TRBV28 to TRBJ2-4; the D gene remains uncertain. Sequenced sample: peripheral blood. The CDR3 region reads CASSSRRLAKNIQYF. DNA sequence: TGTGCCAGCAGTTCCCGTCGGTTAGCCAAAAACATTCAGTACTTC.